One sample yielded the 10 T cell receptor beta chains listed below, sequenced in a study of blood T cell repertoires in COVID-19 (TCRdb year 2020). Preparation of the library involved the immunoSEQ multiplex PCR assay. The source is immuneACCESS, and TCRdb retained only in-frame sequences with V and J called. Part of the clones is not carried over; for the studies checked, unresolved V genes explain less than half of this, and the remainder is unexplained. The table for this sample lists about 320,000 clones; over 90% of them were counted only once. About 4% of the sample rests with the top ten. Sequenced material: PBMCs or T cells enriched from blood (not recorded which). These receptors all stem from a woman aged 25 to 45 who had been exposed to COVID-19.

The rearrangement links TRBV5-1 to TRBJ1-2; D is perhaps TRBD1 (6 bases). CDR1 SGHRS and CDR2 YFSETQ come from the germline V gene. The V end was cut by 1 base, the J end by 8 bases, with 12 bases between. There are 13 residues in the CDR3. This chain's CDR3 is CASSLSGEGGYTF. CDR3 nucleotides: TGCGCCAGCAGCTTGTCAGGGGAGGGAGGCTACACCTTC.

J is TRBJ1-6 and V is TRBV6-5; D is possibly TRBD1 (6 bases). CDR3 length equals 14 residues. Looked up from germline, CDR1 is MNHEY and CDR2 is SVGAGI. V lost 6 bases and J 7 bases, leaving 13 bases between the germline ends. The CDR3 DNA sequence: TGTGCCAGCAGCCCGGACGGGACAAATTCACCCCTCCACTTT. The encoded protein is CASSPDGTNSPLHF.

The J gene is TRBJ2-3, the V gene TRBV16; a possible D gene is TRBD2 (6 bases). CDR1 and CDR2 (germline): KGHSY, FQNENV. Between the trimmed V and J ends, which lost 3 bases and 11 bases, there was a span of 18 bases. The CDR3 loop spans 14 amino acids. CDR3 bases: TGTGCCAGCAGCCAGCAGCCGTCCGCGGAGGGGCAGTATTTT. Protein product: CASSQQPSAEGQYF.

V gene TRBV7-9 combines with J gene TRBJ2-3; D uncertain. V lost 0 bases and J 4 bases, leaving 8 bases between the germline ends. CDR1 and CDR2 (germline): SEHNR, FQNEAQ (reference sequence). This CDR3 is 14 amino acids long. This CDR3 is CASSLARMADTQYF. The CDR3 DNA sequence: TGTGCCAGCAGCTTAGCCAGGATGGCAGATACGCAGTATTTT.

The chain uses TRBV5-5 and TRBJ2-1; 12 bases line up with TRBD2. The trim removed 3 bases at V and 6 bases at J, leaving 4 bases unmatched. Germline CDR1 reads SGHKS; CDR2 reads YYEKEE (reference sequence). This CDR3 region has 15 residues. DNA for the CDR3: TGTGCCAGCAGCTCACTAGCGGGGGGCCTCAATGAGCAGTTCTTC. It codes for CASSSLAGGLNEQFF.

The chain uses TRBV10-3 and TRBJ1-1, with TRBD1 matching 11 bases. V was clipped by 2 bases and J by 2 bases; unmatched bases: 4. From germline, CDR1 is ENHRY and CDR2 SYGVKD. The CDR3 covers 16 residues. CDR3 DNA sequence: TGTGCCATCAGTGAGGGACAGGGGGCGCTTAACACTGAAGCTTTCTTT. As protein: CAISEGQGALNTEAFF.

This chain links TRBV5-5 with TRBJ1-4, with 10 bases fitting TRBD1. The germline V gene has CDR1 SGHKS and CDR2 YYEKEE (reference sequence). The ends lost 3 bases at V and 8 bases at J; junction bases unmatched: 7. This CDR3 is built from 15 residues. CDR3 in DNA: TGTGCCAGCAGCTCCCTGGGGACAGGGGAAGAAAAACTGTTTTTT. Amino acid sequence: CASSSLGTGEEKLFF. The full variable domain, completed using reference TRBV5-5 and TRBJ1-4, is DAGVTQSPTHLIKTRGQQVTLRCSPISGHKSVSWYQQVLGQGPQFIFQYYEKEERGRGNFPDRFSARQFPNYSSELNVNALLLGDSALYLCASSSLGTGEEKLFFGSGTQLSVL.

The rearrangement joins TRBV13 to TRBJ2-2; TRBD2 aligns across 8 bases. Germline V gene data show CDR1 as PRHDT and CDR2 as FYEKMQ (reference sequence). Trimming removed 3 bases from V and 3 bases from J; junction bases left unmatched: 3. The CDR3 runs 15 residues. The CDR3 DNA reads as TGTGCCAGCAGCTTTGGGACTAGTTACACCGGGGAGCTGTTTTTT. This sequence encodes CASSFGTSYTGELFF.

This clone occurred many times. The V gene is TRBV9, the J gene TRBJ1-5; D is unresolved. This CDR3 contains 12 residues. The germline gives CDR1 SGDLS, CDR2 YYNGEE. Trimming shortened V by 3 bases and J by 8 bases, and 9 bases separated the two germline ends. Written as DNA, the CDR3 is TGTGCCAGCAGCGGGCCCCGGGAGCCCCAGCATTTT. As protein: CASSGPREPQHF. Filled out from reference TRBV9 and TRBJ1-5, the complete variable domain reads DSGVTQTPKHLITATGQRVTLRCSPRSGDLSVYWYQQSLDQGLQFLIQYYNGEERAKGNILERFSAQQFPDLHSELNLSSLELGDSALYFCASSGPREPQHFGDGTRLSIL.

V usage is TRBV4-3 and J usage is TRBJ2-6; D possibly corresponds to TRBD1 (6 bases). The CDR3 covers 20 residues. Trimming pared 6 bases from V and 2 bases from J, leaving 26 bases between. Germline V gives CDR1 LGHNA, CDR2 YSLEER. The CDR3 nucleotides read TGCGCCAGCAGACTGCCAAGAGTCAGGACAGATGATCCTGGGGCCAACGTCCTGACTTTC. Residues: CASRLPRVRTDDPGANVLTF.